This is a list of T cell receptor beta chains from one sample in a study of shared clonotypes between healthy human individuals. Only in-frame clones appear in the TCRdb table, and some are missing; sequencing was by immunoSEQ multiplex PCR. This sample has around 700,000 clones; around 73% occur once, and the top ten carry around 1.7%. The specimen was memory CD4+ T cells sorted from blood. These receptors originate from a woman aged 30 to 39 in good health. Both conserved end residues are part of each CDR3. The D gene is left open where the match is weak. Rows give clone size only sometimes, using once, few, many, or a class for an expanded clone.

.	.	TRBJ2-5	TRBV10-3	TGTGCCATCAGCCCAGGGGAGCGTGAGACCCAGTACTTC	CAISPGERETQYF
.	.	TRBJ2-7	TRBV5-4	TGTGCCAGCAGCTTTACCGGGACTCCGGGATACTACGAGCAGTACTTC	CASSFTGTPGYYEQYF
TRBD1	.	TRBJ2-2	TRBV2	TGTGCCAGCAGGAAGGGGGGACAGGTGACGATGGACGGGGAGCTGTTTTTT	CASRKGGQVTMDGELFF
.	.	TRBJ2-5	TRBV27	TGTGCCAGCAGTCCCCGTGGACCCGGCGGGGAGACCCAGTACTTC	CASSPRGPGGETQYF
TRBD1	.	TRBJ1-5	TRBV19	TGTGCCAGTAGCGAAGACAGGGATCGGCCCCAGCATTTT	CASSEDRDRPQHF
.	.	TRBJ2-5	TRBV10-3	TGTGCCATCAGGGGACAAGAGGCGGGAGAGACCCAGTACTTC	CAIRGQEAGETQYF
TRBD1	.	TRBJ2-7	TRBV5-1	TGCGCCAGCAGGCCCTACCTACAGGGGGCCTACGAGCAGTACTTC	CASRPYLQGAYEQYF
.	many	TRBJ2-7	TRBV15	TGTGCCACCAGCGGAGAGGGCCTCGAGCAGTACTTC	CATSGEGLEQYF
.	.	TRBJ2-7	TRBV7-8	TGTGCCAGCAGCGGGGGGGCATACGAGCAGTACTTC	CASSGGAYEQYF
TRBD2	.	TRBJ2-1	TRBV5-1	TGCGCCAGCAGCTCGCCGACTGGGGGGAGGGCCCAGAATGAGCAGTTCTTC	CASSSPTGGRAQNEQFF
.	few	TRBJ2-7	TRBV7-2	TGTGCCAGCAGCTTAGCTGCACAACCAAGCTCCTACGAGCAGTACTTC	CASSLAAQPSSYEQYF
.	.	TRBJ2-2	TRBV29-1	TGCAGCGTTGAAGTGGGGGACACCACCACCGCCGGGGAGCTGTTTTTT	CSVEVGDTTTAGELFF
TRBD1	.	TRBJ1-1	TRBV6-5	TGTGCCAGCAGTTACTCGATCAGGGGGGGTACTGAAGCTTTCTTT	CASSYSIRGGTEAFF
.	.	TRBJ1-2	TRBV5-1	TGCGCCAGCAGCTTTGGGAGAACTAACTATGGCTACACCTTC	CASSFGRTNYGYTF
TRBD1	.	TRBJ2-3	TRBV25-1	TGTGCCAGCAGTGAAAGGGACAGGGGGCGGGGGGACACAGATACGCAGTATTTT	CASSERDRGRGDTDTQYF
TRBD2	.	TRBJ2-3	TRBV7-8	TGTGCCAGCAGCCTACGGGCTGGAGCGGGAGGCGATACGCAGTATTTT	CASSLRAGAGGDTQYF
TRBD2	.	TRBJ2-7	TRBV5-1	TGCGCCAGCAGCGCGGACGGACTAGCGACTTACGAGCAGTACTTC	CASSADGLATYEQYF
TRBD1	.	TRBJ1-6	TRBV27	TGTGCCAGCAGCCTGGTGGGACAGGGTTTGACACCCCTCCACTTT	CASSLVGQGLTPLHF
.	.	TRBJ2-4	TRBV4-1	TGCGCCAGCAGCCAAGTCTTCCTAGAATCACTAGCCAAAAACATTCAGTACTTC	CASSQVFLESLAKNIQYF
.	.	TRBJ2-7	TRBV14	TGTGCCAGCAGCCAGAGCCCGGGACTCCCCTACGAGCAGTACTTC	CASSQSPGLPYEQYF
.	.	TRBJ2-7	TRBV28	TGTGCCAGCAGCCTTGACAGGCGAATCTCCTACGAGCAGTACTTC	CASSLDRRISYEQYF
.	.	TRBJ2-3	TRBV27	TGTGCCAGCAGAGGACTCAACTGGGGCACAGATACGCAGTATTTT	CASRGLNWGTDTQYF
TRBD1	.	TRBJ1-5	TRBV5-6	TGTGCCAGCAGCTTGTGGGGTATATTAGGGGGCGTTCAGCCCCAGCATTTT	CASSLWGILGGVQPQHF
.	.	TRBJ2-5	TRBV4-2	TGTGCCAGCAGCCAAGATTTACGGGGCTACCAAGAGACCCAGTACTTC	CASSQDLRGYQETQYF
.	.	TRBJ2-1	TRBV7-9	TGTGCCAGCAGCCCCACGAATGAGCAGTTCTTC	CASSPTNEQFF
TRBD1	.	TRBJ1-4	TRBV6-1	TGTGCCAGCAGTGGGCACAGGGGTGTAGGTGAAAAACTGTTTTTT	CASSGHRGVGEKLFF
.	many	TRBJ1-1	TRBV7-9	TGTGCCAGCAGTAGTCCGGGTTCCGTCAACACTGAAGCTTTCTTT	CASSSPGSVNTEAFF
.	once	TRBJ2-1	TRBV6-6	TGTGCCAGCAGTTACCAGGGGTTACGGTCCTACAATGAGCAGTTCTTC	CASSYQGLRSYNEQFF
.	.	TRBJ2-5	TRBV5-1	TGCGCCAGCAGCTTTCAGGGGGGAGATCAAGAGACCCAGTACTTC	CASSFQGGDQETQYF
TRBD1	.	TRBJ2-7	TRBV19	TGTGCCAGTAGACCTAGACAGGGGCGATCCTACGAGCAGTACTTC	CASRPRQGRSYEQYF
.	.	TRBJ1-5	TRBV6-1	TGTGCCAGCAAGGGTTTGTTTGAGGGAAGTCAGCCCCAGCATTTT	CASKGLFEGSQPQHF